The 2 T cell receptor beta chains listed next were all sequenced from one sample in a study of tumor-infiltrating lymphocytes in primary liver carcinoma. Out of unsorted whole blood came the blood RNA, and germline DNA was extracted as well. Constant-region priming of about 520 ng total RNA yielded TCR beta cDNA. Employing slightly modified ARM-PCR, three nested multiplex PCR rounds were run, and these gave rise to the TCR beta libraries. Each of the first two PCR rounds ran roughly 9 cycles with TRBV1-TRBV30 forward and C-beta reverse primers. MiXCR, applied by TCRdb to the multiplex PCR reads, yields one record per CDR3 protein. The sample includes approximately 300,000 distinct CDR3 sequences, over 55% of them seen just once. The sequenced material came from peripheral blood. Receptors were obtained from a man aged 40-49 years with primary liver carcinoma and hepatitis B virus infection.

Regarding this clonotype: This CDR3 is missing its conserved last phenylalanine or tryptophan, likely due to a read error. In DNA, the CDR3 is TGTGCCAGCAGCCCGGGGACAGGGAGCACAGATACGCAGTATCTT. This translates into CASSPGTGSTDTQYL. This chain joins TRBV6-5 and TRBJ2-3; 9 nucleotides line up with TRBD1. There are 15 residues in the CDR3. V was pared by 6 bases and J by 0 bases, with 4 bases of the junction left unmatched. Germline loops: CDR1 MNHEY, CDR2 SVGAGI.

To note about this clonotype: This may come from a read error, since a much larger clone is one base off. The chain's CDR3 is CASSNSGQACGYTF. The CDR3 nucleotides read TGTGCCAGCAGTAACTCGGGACAGGCCTGTGGCTACACCTTC. This chain joins TRBV6-1 and TRBJ1-2; TRBD1 agrees at 8 bases. J was trimmed by 7 bases and V by 5 bases; bases with no gene match: 9. CDR1 MNHNS and CDR2 SASEGT come from the germline V gene. The CDR3 runs to 14 residues.